The next 31 T cell receptor beta chains were all read from a single sample in a study of blood T cell repertoires in COVID-19. Repertoires were generated with immunoSEQ multiplex PCR, while TCRdb's copy carries only in-frame clones and drops some. The table has some 200,000 clones, approximately 84% seen once. The sequenced sample was peripheral blood. The receptors originated from a human donor with acute or convalescent COVID-19. The donor label of this sample is uncertain.

The V gene is TRBV9, the J gene TRBJ2-7, with 9 bases that match TRBD2. Trimming cost V 2 bases and J 7 bases; bases outside gene matches: 10. Germline V gene lookup returns CDR1 SGDLS and CDR2 YYNGEE. The CDR3 totals 15 residues. CDR3 in DNA: TGTGCCAGCAGCGTTTTCGGGACTAGCTTAGGGGAGCAGTACTTC. Its translation is CASSVFGTSLGEQYF.

The V and J genes are TRBV7-9 and TRBJ1-5; D is possibly TRBD1 (5 bases). The CDR3 has 16 residues. From germline, CDR1 is SEHNR and CDR2 FQNEAQ (reference sequence). With 1 base removed from V and 1 base from J, the gap between germline ends came to 11 bases. In nucleotides, the CDR3 is TGTGCCAGCAGCTTAGGGGGGGTGACAAGCAATCAGCCCCAGCATTTT. It codes for CASSLGGVTSNQPQHF.

This clone was observed once. V and J are TRBV28 and TRBJ2-6; TRBD1 matches 10 bases. Per germline, CDR1 MDHEN and CDR2 SYDVKM. J lost 4 bases, V lost 10 bases, and 16 bases had no gene match. There are 18 residues in the CDR3. The CDR3 protein is CAISPSGQGTEGANVLTF. As DNA, the CDR3 is TGTGCCATCTCACCCTCGGGACAGGGGACCGAGGGGGCCAACGTCCTGACTTTC.

The CDR3 nucleotides are TGTGCCACCAGCAGGGACAGGGGGACTCTCTCCTACGAGCAGTACTTC. The encoded protein is CATSRDRGTLSYEQYF. The chain employs TRBV15 and TRBJ2-7; the match to TRBD1 covers 10 bases. The J segment lost 0 bases and the V segment lost 3 bases, leaving 5 bases of the junction unmatched. The CDR3 length is 16 residues. Germline V gene data show CDR1 as LNHNV and CDR2 as YYDKDF (reference sequence).

The V call is TRBV5-1, the J call TRBJ2-3; 7 positions match TRBD2. Germline CDR1 SGHRS, CDR2 YFSETQ. CDR3 length: 18 residues. The junction had 17 bases not matched to a gene; V was cut back by 3 bases and J by 4 bases. The CDR3, as DNA: TGCGCCAGCAGCTCCAAAGTCGGGGCGGGGGACGTGCCAGATACGCAGTATTTT. This sequence encodes CASSSKVGAGDVPDTQYF.

V gene TRBV5-4 combines with J gene TRBJ1-2; TRBD1 agrees at 9 bases. Germline CDR1 reads SGHNT; CDR2 reads YYREEE (reference sequence). The CDR3 is made up of 16 amino acids. V lost 0 bases, J lost 8 bases, and 11 bases stayed unmatched. The CDR3 protein is CASSLGQGGNSWGYTF. The CDR3 nucleotides read TGTGCCAGCAGCTTGGGACAGGGGGGTAATTCGTGGGGCTACACCTTC.

The chain carries TRBV5-1 and TRBJ2-5; perhaps TRBD1 as D (6 bases). Trimming removed 0 bases from V and 2 bases from J, with 8 bases in between. The CDR3 is made up of 14 amino acids. From germline, CDR1 is SGHRS and CDR2 YFSETQ. Here the CDR3 reads CASSLGQAQETQYF. CDR3 coding DNA: TGCGCCAGCAGCTTGGGACAGGCGCAAGAGACCCAGTACTTC.

The rearrangement joins TRBV4-1 to TRBJ1-1; D is perhaps TRBD1 (6 bases). Germline CDR1 reads MGHRA; CDR2 reads YSYEKL. V lost 4 bases to trimming and J lost 1 base, with 10 bases between them. This CDR3 contains 14 residues. Here the CDR3 DNA reads TGCGCCAGCAGCCCGGGGGGGCAGAACACTGAAGCTTTCTTT. Translated, it gives CASSPGGQNTEAFF.

Concerning this clone: The sample carries other DNA sequences with the same CDR3. The genes are TRBV19 and TRBJ2-1; 10 bases map to TRBD2. Germline values: CDR1 LNHDA, CDR2 SQIVND (reference sequence). The length of the CDR3 is 14 residues. J was trimmed by 4 bases and V by 9 bases; bases with no gene match: 6. The CDR3: CASKGTSEYNEQFF. CDR3 DNA sequence: TGTGCCAGCAAAGGGACTAGCGAATACAATGAGCAGTTCTTC.

The CDR3 DNA follows: TGTGCCAGCAGCCCCCGACACGGGACCCAGTACTTC. It is translated as CASSPRHGTQYF. The chain carries TRBV11-2 and TRBJ2-5; D call uncertain. CDR1 is SGHAT, CDR2 FQNNGV, per germline. The germline V and J ends were trimmed by 5 bases and 7 bases, with 11 bases remaining between them. The CDR3 runs to 12 residues.

The V and J genes are TRBV5-1 and TRBJ2-2; 8 nucleotides line up with TRBD1. The CDR3 contains 15 residues. Trimming removed 3 bases from V and 0 bases from J; junction bases left unmatched: 1. Germline V gene sequence: CDR1 SGHRS, CDR2 YFSETQ. The CDR3 spells CASSSTGANTGELFF. CDR3 sequence (DNA): TGCGCCAGCAGCTCGACAGGGGCGAACACCGGGGAGCTGTTTTTT.

As regards this clone: Other DNA sequences in this sample translate to the same CDR3. The chain joins TRBV7-9 to TRBJ2-2; a weak D match, TRBD1 (5 bases). The CDR3 is made up of 13 amino acids. Trimming took off 0 bases at V and 6 bases at J, with 5 bases between the two ends. The germline V gene has CDR1 SEHNR and CDR2 FQNEAQ (reference sequence). DNA of the CDR3: TGTGCCAGCAGCTTAGCGGGGCCCGGGGAGCTGTTTTTT. Translating gives CASSLAGPGELFF.

This chain connects TRBV5-1 to TRBJ2-1, with D uncertain. Germline assignment: CDR1 SGHRS and CDR2 YFSETQ. This CDR3 has 16 residues. The germline V and J ends were trimmed by 0 bases and 0 bases, with 10 bases remaining between them. DNA for the CDR3: TGCGCCAGCAGCTTGGTTCAGGCGAGCTCCTACAATGAGCAGTTCTTC. It is translated as CASSLVQASSYNEQFF.

This clone showed up just a few times. V gene TRBV4-1 combines with J gene TRBJ1-2, with TRBD1 matching 10 bases. This CDR3 is 17 amino acids long. CDR1 is MGHRA, CDR2 YSYEKL, per germline. The V gene end was trimmed by 4 bases and the J gene end by 2 bases; junction bases not matched to a gene: 10. The CDR3 spells CASSPTGTGAPNYGYTF. CDR3 bases: TGCGCCAGCAGCCCGACCGGGACAGGGGCCCCCAACTATGGCTACACCTTC.

The chain is built from TRBV2 and TRBJ2-1; the match to TRBD2 covers 10 bases. Germline assignment: CDR1 SNHLY and CDR2 FYNNEI. V was pared by 0 bases and J by 11 bases, with 10 bases of the junction left unmatched. This CDR3 is built from 16 residues. CDR3 coding DNA: TGTGCCAGCAGTGAAGCCGTAGCGGGGGGCCTTTGGAAGCAGTTCTTC. Amino acids: CASSEAVAGGLWKQFF.

The chain carries TRBV15 and TRBJ1-5, with 9 nucleotides matching TRBD1. The CDR3 spans 15 residues. CDR1 and CDR2 (germline): LNHNV, YYDKDF (reference sequence). V shed 5 bases and J 4 bases; nucleotides not matched to a gene: 6. As DNA, the CDR3 is TGTGCCACCAGCGTCGGACAGGGGCCTAATCAGCCCCAGCATTTT. This encodes CATSVGQGPNQPQHF.

V and J are TRBV11-2 and TRBJ2-3; D unclear. The CDR3 contains 15 residues. Per the germline V gene, CDR1 is SGHAT and CDR2 is FQNNGV. Between the trimmed V and J ends, which lost 5 bases and 0 bases, there was a span of 12 bases. The CDR3 loop reads CASSDPRPSTDTQYF. The DNA of the CDR3 is TGTGCCAGCAGCGACCCGAGGCCTAGCACAGATACGCAGTATTTT.

The rearrangement links TRBV7-2 to TRBJ1-6; D is unclear. This CDR3 comprises 16 residues. Germline V CDR1 and CDR2: SGHTA, FQGNSA. Trimming shortened V by 5 bases and J by 0 bases, and 11 bases separated the two germline ends. The CDR3, as DNA: TGTGCCAGCAGCGCGGGTTTCAGCTCCTATAATTCACCCCTCCACTTT. Protein product: CASSAGFSSYNSPLHF.

The chain carries TRBV7-9 and TRBJ1-3; 8 bases line up with TRBD1. The length of the CDR3 is 18 residues. With 3 bases clipped from V and 0 bases from J, the junction kept 10 bases outside the gene matches. The V gene's germline CDR1 is SEHNR and CDR2 FQNEAQ (reference sequence). The CDR3 region is CASSLRQGAGLSGNTIYF. CDR3 sequence (DNA): TGTGCCAGCAGCTTGAGGCAGGGGGCCGGACTCTCTGGAAACACCATATATTTT.

The gene calls are TRBV5-1 and TRBJ2-7; D may be TRBD1 (5 bases). Per germline, CDR1 SGHRS and CDR2 YFSETQ. V was cut by 4 bases and J by 0 bases, with 17 bases left in between. CDR3 length: 16 amino acids. The CDR3 spells CASSADGQGSSYEQYF. Written as DNA, the CDR3 is TGCGCCAGCAGCGCGGACGGACAAGGAAGCTCCTACGAGCAGTACTTC.

The V call is TRBV9, the J call TRBJ1-2, with 10 bases fitting TRBD1. V dropped 4 bases and J dropped 6; count of bases not matched to a gene: 9. The CDR3 is 15 residues long. CDR1 is SGDLS and CDR2 is YYNGEE in the germline V gene. Written as DNA, the CDR3 is TGTGCCAGCAGCCCTCAGACAGGGGGCGCACATGGCTACACCTTC. It yields the protein CASSPQTGGAHGYTF.

A single count supports this clone. This chain connects TRBV30 to TRBJ1-4, with 9 bases identical to TRBD1. Germline CDR1 reads GTSNPN; CDR2 reads SVGIG (reference sequence). The junction had 7 bases not matched to a gene; V was cut back by 3 bases and J by 8 bases. This CDR3 spans 14 amino acids. CDR3 region: CAWSLQGAGEKLFF. The CDR3 coding sequence is TGTGCCTGGAGCCTACAGGGGGCGGGCGAAAAACTGTTTTTT.

The V call is TRBV28, the J call TRBJ2-5, with 9 nucleotides matching TRBD2. The CDR3 contains 19 residues. V trimming: 6 bases; J trimming: 3 bases; junction bases outside the gene matches: 20. Germline CDR1 and CDR2: MDHEN and SYDVKM. CDR3 sequence reads: CASSFIRQGNGGREETQYF. The CDR3, as DNA: TGTGCCAGCAGCTTCATTAGACAGGGCAACGGCGGGAGGGAAGAGACCCAGTACTTC.

This chain links TRBV5-6 with TRBJ1-2, with D maybe TRBD1 (5 bases). Deletions cut 4 bases from V and 3 bases from J, with 13 bases between. Germline CDR1 reads SGHDT; CDR2 reads YYEEEE. The CDR3 spans 14 residues. Here the CDR3 DNA reads TGTGCCAGCAGCCAGGAGGGGAGAGACTATGGCTACACCTTC. The encoded protein is CASSQEGRDYGYTF.

This chain uses TRBV19 with TRBJ2-5; tentatively, D is TRBD1 (6 bases). Per germline, CDR1 LNHDA and CDR2 SQIVND (reference sequence). V lost 5 bases and J lost 0, with 16 bases in between. CDR3 length: 16 residues. The CDR3 spells CASSRQETWNQETQYF. CDR3 in DNA: TGTGCCAGTAGTCGACAGGAGACCTGGAACCAAGAGACCCAGTACTTC.

This clone was found once. The V gene is TRBV30, the J gene TRBJ1-3; D is possibly TRBD1 (6 bases). Per the germline V gene, CDR1 is GTSNPN and CDR2 is SVGIG (reference sequence). The CDR3 consists of 17 residues. Trimming removed 0 bases at V and 4 bases at J, with 19 bases between. The CDR3 DNA sequence: TGTGCCTGGAGTGTACCCAGGACAGTCTTAGGGGGAAACACCATATATTTT. Translation gives CAWSVPRTVLGGNTIYF.

The rearrangement links TRBV7-2 to TRBJ2-5, with 8 nucleotides matching TRBD2. The CDR3 sequence is 15 residues long. V lost 5 bases to trimming and J lost 5 bases; unmatched junction nucleotides: 10. CDR1 SGHTA and CDR2 FQGNSA come from the germline V gene. CDR3 DNA: TGTGCCAGCAGCCCTTCCGTAGCGGGGAGGGAGACCCAGTACTTC. Translating it yields CASSPSVAGRETQYF.

This sequence joins TRBV27 and TRBJ1-1; D is perhaps TRBD1 (6 bases). V was pared by 2 bases and J by 4 bases, with 8 bases between. This CDR3 contains 13 residues. CDR1 and CDR2 from the germline V gene are MNHEY and SMNVEV (reference sequence). CDR3 sequence reads: CASSLKGGTEAFF. The CDR3 region has the DNA TGTGCCAGCAGTTTAAAAGGGGGCACTGAAGCTTTCTTT.

The sample holds one count of this clone. This chain links TRBV7-9 with TRBJ2-7, with 7 bases fitting TRBD1. The CDR3 has 16 residues. V lost 4 bases to trimming and J lost 2 bases; unmatched junction nucleotides: 11. CDR1 is SEHNR, CDR2 FQNEAQ, per germline (reference sequence). DNA of the CDR3: TGTGCCAGCAGCTCTGTCTCCGGGACAGTTACCTACGAGCAGTACTTC. Translation gives CASSSVSGTVTYEQYF.

This rearrangement joins TRBV11-3 to TRBJ2-2, with D tentatively TRBD1 (5 bases). CDR1 and CDR2 (germline): SGHNT, YENEEA. V was cut by 3 bases and J by 6 bases, with 20 bases left in between. The CDR3 has 17 amino acids. In DNA form, the CDR3 reads TGTGCCAGCAGCTTTAGAGTGGCAGGGTTATATCCCGGGGAGCTGTTTTTT. This codes for CASSFRVAGLYPGELFF.

The table lists this clone with a count of one. This chain connects TRBV3-1 (or the pseudogene TRBV3-2) to TRBJ1-3; TRBD1 aligns across 7 bases. With 0 bases clipped from V and 4 bases from J, the junction kept 15 bases outside the gene matches. CDR3 size: 19 residues. Germline assignment: CDR1 LGHDT and CDR2 YNNKEL (reference sequence). The CDR3 loop is CASSQDVGRTGGAGNTIYF. The CDR3 DNA reads TGTGCCAGCAGCCAAGACGTCGGAAGGACAGGAGGGGCAGGAAACACCATATATTTT.